This paragraph reports one TCR beta chain. The antigen is unknown. Looked up from germline, CDR1 is SGHRS and CDR2 is YFSETQ. The V gene lost 4 bases and the J gene lost 1 base, with 7 bases spanning the gap. The CDR3 is 13 residues long. This sample stems from a study of T cell responses to AZD1222 COVID-19 vaccine. Study-wide findings and caveats: The study identified only five or six AZD1222 recipients as seropositive at baseline. Repertoire collection took place solely once the T cell response had peaked. Donors, mostly white British, included more females; clonal diversity was possibly underestimated. Compared with day 0, the breadth and depth of the Spike-specific TCR repertoire rose significantly after two doses of AZD1222.

Some clones are missing from TCRdb's copy, which holds only in-frame ones; the method was immunoSEQ multiplex PCR. The sample yields about 86,000 clones, around 89% seen once. This TCR came from an adult who received the AZD1222 COVID-19 vaccine. Material: peripheral blood, obtained 28 days after the second AZD1222 dose. J is TRBJ2-3 and V is TRBV5-1; weak D call: TRBD2 (6 bases). Written as DNA, the CDR3 is TGCGCCAGCAGCCCGGGAGGCACAGATACGCAGTATTTT. Its translation: CASSPGGTDTQYF. The full variable domain, completed using reference TRBV5-1 and TRBJ2-3, is KAGVTQTPRYLIKTRGQQVTLSCSPISGHRSVSWYQQTPGQGLQFLFEYFSETQRNKGNFPGRFSGRQFSNSRSEMNVSTLELGDSALYLCASSPGGTDTQYFGPGTRLTVL.